The next 8 T cell receptor beta chains were all read from a single sample in a study of shared clonotypes between healthy human individuals. Profiling relied on immunoSEQ multiplex PCR, and the TCRdb table lists in-frame clones only, not all of them. This sample has 2,500,000 or so clones; just under 95% occur once, and the top ten carry 0.37%. Sequenced sample: naive CD4+ T cells from PBMCs. Subset given: CD45RA+ positively selected. The receptors derive from a man aged 18 to 35 in good health. Some clones in this sample may be carry-over from other donors' samples.

This rearrangement joins TRBV7-4 to TRBJ2-7, with 7 nucleotides matching TRBD2. This CDR3 comprises 14 residues. Trimming took 6 bases from V and 3 from J; bases not matched to a gene: 8. Germline-derived CDR1 and CDR2 are SGHVT and SQSDAQ. This chain's CDR3 is CASRPSGIGYEQYF. In nucleotides, the CDR3 is TGTGCCAGCAGACCCAGCGGGATAGGCTACGAGCAGTACTTC.

This clone was seen a single time. This chain connects TRBV5-1 to TRBJ2-7, with 9 nucleotides matching TRBD2. V was pared by 0 bases and J by 4 bases, with 8 bases of the junction left unmatched. CDR1 and CDR2 from the germline V gene are SGHRS and YFSETQ. This CDR3 region has 16 residues. CDR3: CASSLDPSGDLYEQYF. DNA of the CDR3: TGCGCCAGCAGCTTGGATCCTAGCGGGGACCTTTACGAGCAGTACTTC. The full variable domain, its missing parts supplied by reference TRBV5-1 and TRBJ2-7, is KAGVTQTPRYLIKTRGQQVTLSCSPISGHRSVSWYQQTPGQGLQFLFEYFSETQRNKGNFPGRFSGRQFSNSRSEMNVSTLELGDSALYLCASSLDPSGDLYEQYFGPGTRLTVT.

Concerning this clone: The same CDR3 can be traced to other DNA sequences in this sample. This rearrangement joins TRBV5-1 to TRBJ2-3; 11 bases match TRBD1. Germline V gene sequence: CDR1 SGHRS, CDR2 YFSETQ. The V and J ends lost 4 bases and 3 bases, in that order; junction bases with no gene match: 4. The length of the CDR3 is 15 residues. The CDR3 reads CASSRTGGGTDTQYF. As DNA, the CDR3 is TGCGCCAGCAGCCGGACAGGGGGCGGGACAGATACGCAGTATTTT.

The rearrangement links TRBV4-1 to TRBJ1-5; maybe TRBD1 (5 bases). The CDR3 has 16 residues. Germline assignment: CDR1 MGHRA and CDR2 YSYEKL. V was pared by 2 bases and J by 1 base, with 12 bases between. CDR3 bases: TGCGCCAGCAGCCAATTTGGGACCGTGAGCAATCAGCCCCAGCATTTT. Translation gives CASSQFGTVSNQPQHF.

The chain couples TRBV2 to TRBJ2-2; 15 bases are a match to TRBD2. V was clipped by 4 bases and J by 0 bases; unmatched bases: 9. The CDR3 has 20 residues. The germline V gene has CDR1 SNHLY and CDR2 FYNNEI. CDR3 sequence reads: CASSGKRTSGRASNTGELFF. The CDR3 DNA sequence: TGTGCCAGCAGTGGTAAGAGGACTAGCGGGAGGGCCTCGAACACCGGGGAGCTGTTTTTT.

The chain recombines TRBV5-4 with TRBJ2-3, with TRBD2 identical over 10 bases. The V segment lost 5 bases and the J segment 3 bases; nucleotides outside the gene matches: 12. The germline CDR1 and CDR2 sequences are SGHNT and YYREEE (reference sequence). CDR3 length: 17 amino acids. The CDR3 loop is CASSWGGLAGVTDTQYF. CDR3 in DNA: TGTGCCAGCAGTTGGGGCGGGCTAGCGGGAGTGACAGATACGCAGTATTTT.

This chain connects TRBV27 to TRBJ1-2; possibly TRBD1 for D (6 bases). CDR1 and CDR2 from the germline V gene are MNHEY and SMNVEV (reference sequence). The V end was cut by 3 bases, the J end by 0 bases, with 11 bases between. This CDR3 region has 15 residues. CDR3 nucleotides: TGTGCCAGCAGTTTTGGCAGGGGAACTAACTATGGCTACACCTTC. It is translated as CASSFGRGTNYGYTF.

This clone showed up just once. This chain links TRBV10-3 with TRBJ2-6; the D gene could be TRBD1 or TRBD2 (5 bases each). Trimming removed 6 bases at V and 1 base at J, with 7 bases between. CDR3 length: 14 amino acids. Looked up from germline, CDR1 is ENHRY and CDR2 is SYGVKD. DNA of the CDR3: TGTGCCATCAGGTGGGGGTCTGGGGCCAACGTCCTGACTTTC. Translating it yields CAIRWGSGANVLTF.